Listed here is a single T cell receptor (beta chain). Its antigen is as yet unknown. This sample stems from a study of shared clonotypes between healthy human individuals. Naive CD8 isolation took CD45RO-negative cells positively selected for CCR7 and excluded terminally differentiated effector memory CD45RA+ cells. V lost 5 bases and J lost 2; bases outside the gene matches: 4. Germline V gene sequence: CDR1 MNHEY, CDR2 SVGAGI. The CDR3 extends over 14 amino acids. Findings and caveats of the study: Naive subsets, compared against memory subsets, generally had larger estimated richness values.

The study ran the assay at deep level. The assay was immunoSEQ multiplex PCR, and TCRdb's table has in-frame clones only and misses some. The table includes 2 million or so clones, over 85% detected once. Sequencing used naive CD8+ T cells sorted from blood. This clonotype was sampled from a man in his late teens or twenties in good health. The genes are TRBV6-5 and TRBJ2-3, with 7 bases aligning to TRBD2. In DNA form, the CDR3 reads TGTGCCAGCAGTGATAGCGGGTTCACAGATACGCAGTATTTT. Translating gives CASSDSGFTDTQYF.